This passage covers 9 T cell receptor beta chains from one sample sequenced in a study of blood T cell repertoires in COVID-19. Profiled with immunoSEQ multiplex PCR; TCRdb holds only in-frame clones, not every one. This table holds about 98,000 clones, approximately 90% found once. The sample consisted of peripheral blood. Receptors were obtained from a man in his fifties with active COVID-19.

This chain uses TRBV19 with TRBJ1-5; D may be TRBD1 (5 bases). Germline V gives CDR1 LNHDA, CDR2 SQIVND (reference sequence). Trimming pared 5 bases from V and 4 bases from J, leaving 15 bases between. This CDR3 comprises 15 residues. The DNA of the CDR3 is TGTGCCAGTAGTGATCAGGGAACCGGGAATCAGCCCCAGCATTTT. Protein product: CASSDQGTGNQPQHF.

The chain recombines TRBV9 with TRBJ2-1; possibly TRBD2 for D (5 bases). CDR3 length: 16 amino acids. Between the trimmed V and J ends, which lost 0 bases and 7 bases, there was a span of 17 bases. Germline-derived CDR1 and CDR2 are SGDLS and YYNGEE. The CDR3 region has the DNA TGTGCCAGCAGCGTAGACGGACTGGTTTGGGGAAATGAGCAGTTCTTC. This gives the protein CASSVDGLVWGNEQFF. Complete variable domain (other parts from reference TRBV9 and TRBJ2-1): DSGVTQTPKHLITATGQRVTLRCSPRSGDLSVYWYQQSLDQGLQFLIQYYNGEERAKGNILERFSAQQFPDLHSELNLSSLELGDSALYFCASSVDGLVWGNEQFFGPGTRLTVL.

This clone appeared once. The chain joins TRBV6-5 to TRBJ1-2, with D possibly TRBD1 on 5 matching bases. V lost 3 bases, J lost 2 bases, and 7 bases lay in between. CDR3 length equals 13 residues. Germline V lookup: CDR1 MNHEY, CDR2 SVGAGI. CDR3 DNA sequence: TGTGCCAGCAGTTATGGACACAACTATGGCTACACCTTC. This gives the protein CASSYGHNYGYTF.

The rearrangement links TRBV11-2 to TRBJ2-5, with TRBD2 identical over 9 bases. The CDR3 consists of 16 residues. V was pared by 5 bases and J by 7 bases, with 14 bases of the junction left unmatched. Germline values: CDR1 SGHAT, CDR2 FQNNGV. The CDR3 protein is CASSRRLAGAGWTQYF. CDR3 bases: TGTGCCAGCAGCCGCCGTTTAGCGGGGGCTGGATGGACCCAGTACTTC.

The chain has TRBV2 and TRBJ2-1; 10 nucleotides align to TRBD1. The CDR3 is 13 amino acids. The germline V gene encodes CDR1 SNHLY and CDR2 FYNNEI. The ends lost 6 bases at V and 7 bases at J; junction bases unmatched: 3. The CDR3 sequence: CASRRTGGNEQFF. The CDR3, as DNA: TGTGCCAGCAGGCGGACAGGGGGGAATGAGCAGTTCTTC.

This sequence joins TRBV5-1 and TRBJ2-1; TRBD1 aligns across 9 bases. The CDR3 has 15 residues. The V gene's germline CDR1 is SGHRS and CDR2 YFSETQ. The V segment lost 4 bases and the J segment 3 bases; nucleotides outside the gene matches: 5. The DNA for the CDR3 is TGCGCCAGCAGCCAACAGACAGGGGGCTACAATGAGCAGTTCTTC. This sequence encodes CASSQQTGGYNEQFF. Together with reference TRBV5-1 and TRBJ2-1, the CDR3 gives the full variable domain: KAGVTQTPRYLIKTRGQQVTLSCSPISGHRSVSWYQQTPGQGLQFLFEYFSETQRNKGNFPGRFSGRQFSNSRSEMNVSTLELGDSALYLCASSQQTGGYNEQFFGPGTRLTVL.

The genes are TRBV3-1 (or the pseudogene TRBV3-2) and TRBJ2-5, with D perhaps TRBD2 (7 bases). Trimming pared 1 base from V and 3 bases from J, leaving 18 bases between. This CDR3 is built from 17 residues. Per germline, CDR1 LGHDT and CDR2 YNNKEL (reference sequence). This CDR3 is CASSQAGGGGRKETQYF. The DNA of the CDR3 is TGTGCCAGCAGCCAAGCGGGGGGCGGGGGAAGGAAAGAGACCCAGTACTTC.

The rearrangement links TRBV4-2 to TRBJ1-1, with D tentatively TRBD1 (6 bases). Trimming took off 3 bases at V and 1 base at J, with 21 bases between the two ends. The CDR3 sequence is 18 residues long. Germline CDR1 and CDR2: LGHNA and YNFKEQ. CDR3 protein: CASSQDPGQGVWNTEAFF. The DNA for the CDR3 is TGTGCCAGCAGCCAGGACCCGGGACAAGGGGTGTGGAACACTGAAGCTTTCTTT.

The chain recombines TRBV6-5 with TRBJ1-1; 8 nucleotides agree with TRBD1. J gave up 5 bases and V 8 bases, and 7 bases lay outside the gene matches. This CDR3 contains 13 residues. Germline values: CDR1 MNHEY, CDR2 SVGAGI. CDR3 in amino acids: CASPGQGGTEAFF. CDR3 in DNA: TGTGCCAGCCCTGGACAGGGTGGAACTGAAGCTTTCTTT.